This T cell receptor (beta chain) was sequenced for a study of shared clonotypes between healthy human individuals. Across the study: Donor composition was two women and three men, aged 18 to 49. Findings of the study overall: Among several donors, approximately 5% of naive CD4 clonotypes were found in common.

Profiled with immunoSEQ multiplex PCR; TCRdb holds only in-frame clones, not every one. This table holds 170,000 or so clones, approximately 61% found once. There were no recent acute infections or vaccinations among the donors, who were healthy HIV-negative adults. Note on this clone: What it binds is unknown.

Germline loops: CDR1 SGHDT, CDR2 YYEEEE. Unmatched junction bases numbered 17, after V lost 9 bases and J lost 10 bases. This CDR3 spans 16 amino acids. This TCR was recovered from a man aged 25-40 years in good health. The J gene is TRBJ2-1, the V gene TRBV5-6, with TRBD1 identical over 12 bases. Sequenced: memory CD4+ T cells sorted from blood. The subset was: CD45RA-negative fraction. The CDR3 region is CATARSGQGAFGEQFF. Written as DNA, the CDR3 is TGTGCCACTGCGAGATCGGGACAGGGGGCGTTTGGGGAGCAGTTCTTC.